The 24 T cell receptor beta chains listed next were all sequenced from one sample in a study of PD-L1 blockade in urothelial cancer. Repertoires were generated with immunoSEQ multiplex PCR, while TCRdb's copy carries only in-frame clones and drops some. This table has around 70,000 clones, 90% appearing once. Time point given: pretreatment peripheral blood. The sequencing here drew on PBMCs, taken around atezolizumab (anti-PD-L1) treatment. Receptor source: a man aged 70-80 years with urothelial cancer.

The rearrangement links TRBV28 to TRBJ2-5, with 9 bases that match TRBD2. Germline CDR1 reads MDHEN; CDR2 reads SYDVKM. The CDR3 spans 15 residues. V trimming: 7 bases; J trimming: 4 bases; junction bases outside the gene matches: 10. CDR3 DNA sequence: TGTGCCAGCAATCCATTAGCGGGAGTGTCAGAGACCCAGTACTTC. Translation: CASNPLAGVSETQYF.

V is TRBV7-3 and J is TRBJ2-7; 8 bases fit TRBD1. The CDR3 loop spans 15 amino acids. CDR1 and CDR2 from the germline V gene are SGHTA and FQGTGA. Trimming removed 2 bases from V and 4 bases from J; junction bases left unmatched: 7. CDR3 sequence: CASSLGTGGAYEQYF. The CDR3 region has the DNA TGTGCCAGCAGCTTAGGTACAGGGGGTGCTTACGAGCAGTACTTC.

The chain recombines TRBV5-1 with TRBJ1-1; no firm D call. The CDR3 is 14 residues long. Per the germline V gene, CDR1 is SGHRS and CDR2 is YFSETQ. V was clipped by 3 bases and J by 0 bases, with 9 bases between them. In DNA, the CDR3 is TGCGCCAGCAGCTACACTACAATGAACACTGAAGCTTTCTTT. It codes for CASSYTTMNTEAFF.

The chain recombines TRBV28 with TRBJ1-1; D is perhaps TRBD1 (5 bases). Trimming cost V 1 base and J 8 bases, with 8 bases left between them. This CDR3 comprises 12 residues. CDR1 is MDHEN and CDR2 is SYDVKM in the germline V gene. The CDR3, as DNA: TGTGCCAGCAGTTTATTGGGGGGGGAAGCTTTCTTT. Its translation is CASSLLGGEAFF.

The chain uses TRBV14 and TRBJ2-2, with 11 nucleotides matching TRBD1. This CDR3 region has 16 residues. Trimming cost V 4 bases and J 5 bases; bases outside gene matches: 6. Germline V gene sequence: CDR1 SGHDN, CDR2 FVKESK. As DNA, the CDR3 is TGTGCCAGCAGCCGGCTCCGGGACAGGGGGACCGGGGAGCTGTTTTTT. Translating it yields CASSRLRDRGTGELFF.

The J gene is TRBJ2-3, the V gene TRBV10-3, with D possibly being TRBD1 (6 bases). Germline V gene data show CDR1 as ENHRY and CDR2 as SYGVKD. The CDR3 spans 13 residues. Deletions cut 8 bases from V and 4 bases from J, with 13 bases between. In DNA, the CDR3 is TGTGCCATCTCCCCGGGACAATCAGATACGCAGTATTTT. Its translation is CAISPGQSDTQYF.

The chain has TRBV6-5 and TRBJ2-5, with 9 bases matching TRBD1. The germline gives CDR1 MNHEY, CDR2 SVGAGI. This CDR3 region has 12 residues. J was trimmed by 4 bases and V by 7 bases; bases with no gene match: 1. The CDR3 region is CASTGQGETQYF. In DNA form, the CDR3 reads TGTGCCAGCACGGGACAGGGAGAGACCCAGTACTTC.

This clone occurred a few times. As DNA, the CDR3 is TGTGCCAGCAGCCCCGGACAGGGGCGAGGGGGGACCCAGTACTTC. Translated, it gives CASSPGQGRGGTQYF. The V and J genes are TRBV7-3 and TRBJ2-5; 9 nucleotides match TRBD1. V dropped 5 bases and J dropped 7; count of bases not matched to a gene: 11. CDR3 length: 15 amino acids. Germline V gene lookup returns CDR1 SGHTA and CDR2 FQGTGA.

CDR3 loop: CASSLVGSSYEQYF. The CDR3 nucleotides read TGTGCCAGCAGCTTAGTTGGGAGCTCCTACGAGCAGTACTTC. This rearrangement joins TRBV7-9 to TRBJ2-7; D perhaps matches TRBD2 (5 bases). The V end lost 1 base, the J end lost 0 bases, and 7 bases lay between the germline ends. Germline V gene data show CDR1 as SEHNR and CDR2 as FQNEAQ (reference sequence). The CDR3 totals 14 residues.

The chain employs TRBV19 and TRBJ1-3, with a tentative D call TRBD1 (5 bases). Germline assignment: CDR1 LNHDA and CDR2 SQIVND (reference sequence). Trimming stripped 1 base from V and 0 bases from J, with 10 bases between. This CDR3 region has 16 residues. The CDR3 sequence is CASSIGGLLSGNTIYF. CDR3 DNA sequence: TGTGCCAGTAGTATAGGGGGACTCCTCTCTGGAAACACCATATATTTT.

The CDR3 loop is CASTPSGLALNTYEQYF. DNA of the CDR3: TGTGCCAGCACCCCCTCCGGCCTAGCGCTCAACACCTACGAGCAGTACTTC. The chain carries TRBV28 and TRBJ2-7; D might be TRBD2 (6 bases). Trimming stripped 7 bases from V and 2 bases from J, with 24 bases between. The CDR3 sequence is 17 residues long. Germline V gene data show CDR1 as MDHEN and CDR2 as SYDVKM.

The gene calls are TRBV19 and TRBJ1-2; 7 nucleotides line up with TRBD1. This CDR3 comprises 12 residues. CDR1 is LNHDA, CDR2 SQIVND, per germline (reference sequence). J lost 5 bases, V lost 7 bases, and 4 bases had no gene match. CDR3 nucleotides: TGTGCCAGTATGGGGACAGCATATGGCTACACCTTC. The encoded protein is CASMGTAYGYTF.

The rearrangement uses TRBV19 and TRBJ2-7; 7 nucleotides line up with TRBD1. The junction had 4 bases not matched to a gene; V was cut back by 8 bases and J by 0 bases. Germline V gene sequence: CDR1 LNHDA, CDR2 SQIVND (reference sequence). This CDR3 is 13 amino acids long. In nucleotides, the CDR3 is TGTGCCAGTGGGACAGTACCCTCCTACGAGCAGTACTTC. Its translation: CASGTVPSYEQYF.

The V and J genes are TRBV28 and TRBJ1-5; maybe TRBD1 (5 bases). Trimming removed 5 bases from V and 1 base from J, with 9 bases in between. The CDR3 extends over 14 amino acids. Germline CDR1 is MDHEN and CDR2 is SYDVKM. CDR3 bases: TGTGCCAGCAGTGCCGGGGGGAGCAATCAGCCCCAGCATTTT. Protein sequence: CASSAGGSNQPQHF.

There are a few counts of this clone. The CDR3 sequence is CSVVPRDYGYTF. DNA of the CDR3: TGCAGCGTTGTTCCCAGGGACTATGGCTACACCTTC. J is TRBJ1-2 and V is TRBV29-1; D may be TRBD1 (5 bases). V lost 4 bases and J lost 3, with 9 bases in between. CDR1 and CDR2 from the germline V gene are SQVTM and ANQGSEA. CDR3 length equals 12 residues.

CDR3 coding DNA: TGTGCCAGTAGTATAGATCCGAGACAGGATAGCTACACCTTC. Protein sequence: CASSIDPRQDSYTF. The chain links TRBV19 to TRBJ1-2; TRBD1 is a possible D gene (6 bases). Trimming cost V 0 bases and J 9 bases, with 14 bases left between them. Germline V gene sequence: CDR1 LNHDA, CDR2 SQIVND (reference sequence). This CDR3 has 14 amino acids. Supplemented by reference TRBV19 and TRBJ1-2, the full variable domain reads DGGITQSPKYLFRKEGQNVTLSCEQNLNHDAMYWYRQDPGQGLRLIYYSQIVNDFQKGDIAEGYSVSREKKESFPLTVTSAQKNPTAFYLCASSIDPRQDSYTFGSGTRLTVV.

V gene TRBV6-5 combines with J gene TRBJ1-1, with 8 bases lining up with TRBD1. The CDR3 totals 13 residues. From germline, CDR1 is MNHEY and CDR2 SVGAGI. V trimming: 7 bases; J trimming: 4 bases; junction bases outside the gene matches: 5. DNA for the CDR3: TGTGCCAGCATCTTACAGGGGGGCACTGAAGCTTTCTTT. It specifies CASILQGGTEAFF.

This clone was counted between two and nine times. The chain uses TRBV19 and TRBJ2-1; weak D call: TRBD2 (5 bases). V gave up 7 bases and J gave up 9 bases, with 16 bases separating them. From germline, CDR1 is LNHDA and CDR2 SQIVND (reference sequence). The CDR3 is 13 residues long. The DNA for the CDR3 is TGTGCCAGTAAGATGACCGTGGGGAGTGAGCAGTTCTTC. Translated: CASKMTVGSEQFF.

V is TRBV19 and J is TRBJ1-5; the match to TRBD1 covers 7 bases. The CDR3 is 16 amino acids. Germline CDR1 LNHDA, CDR2 SQIVND (reference sequence). V shed 7 bases, J shed 2 bases, and the junction held 11 bases outside the gene matches. This chain's CDR3 is CASNSNTGAGNQPQHF. CDR3 sequence (DNA): TGTGCCAGTAATTCCAATACAGGGGCTGGCAATCAGCCCCAGCATTTT.

This sequence joins TRBV7-2 and TRBJ2-5; D is possibly TRBD2 (7 bases). The CDR3 consists of 16 residues. Trimming took 5 bases from V and 5 from J, leaving 21 bases between them. Looked up from germline, CDR1 is SGHTA and CDR2 is FQGNSA. DNA of the CDR3: TGTGCCAGCAGCCGGAGGGAGGGGGTGGCAAGGGAGACCCAGTACTTC. Translating gives CASSRREGVARETQYF.

With regard to this clone: A junction boundary mismatches the germline segment, possibly from a read error. The chain is built from TRBV11-2 and TRBJ2-7; 12 bases are a match to TRBD2. The germline CDR1 and CDR2 sequences are SGHAT and FQNNGV. The CDR3 runs to 14 residues. The CDR3 bases are TGTGCCAGCAGCTCCGGACTAGCGGGACCCACCCCCCAATTC. It specifies CASSSGLAGPTPQF.

This sequence joins TRBV10-3 and TRBJ2-7; 11 positions agree with TRBD1. CDR1 and CDR2 (germline): ENHRY, SYGVKD. The trim removed 2 bases at V and 6 bases at J, leaving 3 bases unmatched. This CDR3 spans 14 amino acids. This chain's CDR3 is CAISELDRGREQYF. In DNA, the CDR3 is TGTGCCATCAGTGAGCTGGACAGGGGGCGCGAGCAGTACTTC.

The chain combines TRBV4-1 with TRBJ1-4; 7 bases fit TRBD1. The CDR3 loop spans 13 amino acids. Trimming took 0 bases from V and 14 from J; bases not matched to a gene: 6. Germline CDR1 reads MGHRA; CDR2 reads YSYEKL. The CDR3 protein is CASSQDRGTALFF. As DNA, the CDR3 is TGCGCCAGCAGCCAAGATCGCGGGACAGCCCTGTTTTTT.

This chain links TRBV13 with TRBJ2-1, with 12 bases fitting TRBD2. The CDR3 is 18 amino acids. The germline gives CDR1 PRHDT, CDR2 FYEKMQ (reference sequence). V shed 5 bases, J shed 8 bases, and the junction held 16 bases outside the gene matches. CDR3 coding DNA: TGTGCCAGCAGCAGACTACTAGCGGGAGGTACCCTTAAGGATGAGCAGTTCTTC. This gives the protein CASSRLLAGGTLKDEQFF. Looking up the rest from reference TRBV13 and TRBJ2-1 gives the full variable domain: AAGVIQSPRHLIKEKRETATLKCYPIPRHDTVYWYQQGPGQDPQFLISFYEKMQSDKGSIPDRFSAQQFSDYHSELNMSSLELGDSALYFCASSRLLAGGTLKDEQFFGPGTRLTVL.